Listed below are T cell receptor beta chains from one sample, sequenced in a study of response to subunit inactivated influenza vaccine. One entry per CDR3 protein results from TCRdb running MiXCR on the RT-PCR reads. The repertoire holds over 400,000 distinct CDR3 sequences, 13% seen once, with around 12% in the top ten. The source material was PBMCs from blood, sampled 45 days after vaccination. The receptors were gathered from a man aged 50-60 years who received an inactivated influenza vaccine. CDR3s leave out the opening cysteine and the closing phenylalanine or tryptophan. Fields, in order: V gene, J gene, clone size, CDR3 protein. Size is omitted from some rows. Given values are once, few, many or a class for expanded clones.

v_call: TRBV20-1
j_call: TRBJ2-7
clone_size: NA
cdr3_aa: SARGIAGGPSYEQY

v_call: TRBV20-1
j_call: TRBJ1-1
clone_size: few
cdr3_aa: SARDGLTGASTEAF

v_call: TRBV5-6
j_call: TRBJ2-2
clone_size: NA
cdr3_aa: ASSGGTEPTGELF

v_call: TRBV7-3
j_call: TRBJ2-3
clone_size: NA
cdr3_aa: ASSKRRSSGIGVDTQY

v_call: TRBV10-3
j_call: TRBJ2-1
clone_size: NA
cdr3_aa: AIRKGLAGGPLNEQF

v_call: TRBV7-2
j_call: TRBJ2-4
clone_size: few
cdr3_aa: ASSLGRSIQY

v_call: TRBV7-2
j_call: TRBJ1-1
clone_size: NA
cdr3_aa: ASRTQVGGMNTEAF

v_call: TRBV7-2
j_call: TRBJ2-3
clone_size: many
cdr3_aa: ASSLASSTDTQY

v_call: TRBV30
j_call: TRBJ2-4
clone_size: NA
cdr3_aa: AWSVSLRQGTIQY

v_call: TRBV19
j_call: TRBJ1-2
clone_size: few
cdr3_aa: ASSIGGESGYT

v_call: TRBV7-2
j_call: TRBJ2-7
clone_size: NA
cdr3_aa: ASSVGVTREQY

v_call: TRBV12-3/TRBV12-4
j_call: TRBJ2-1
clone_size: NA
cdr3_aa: ASKSHNEQF

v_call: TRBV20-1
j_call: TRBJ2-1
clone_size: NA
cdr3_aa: SAPGLAYNEQF

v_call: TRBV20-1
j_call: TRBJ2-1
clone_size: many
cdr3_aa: SASGGPSYNEQF

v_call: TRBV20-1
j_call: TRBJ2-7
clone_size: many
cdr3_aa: SARRNGRAYEQY

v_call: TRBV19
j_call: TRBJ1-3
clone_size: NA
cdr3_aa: ASSGVNTIY

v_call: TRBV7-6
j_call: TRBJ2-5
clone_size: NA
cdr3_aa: ASQPWVETQY

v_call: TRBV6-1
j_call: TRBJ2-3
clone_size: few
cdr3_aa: ASSGRVTSGILTDTQY

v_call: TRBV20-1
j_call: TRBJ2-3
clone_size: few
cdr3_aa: SARDGREGTDTQY

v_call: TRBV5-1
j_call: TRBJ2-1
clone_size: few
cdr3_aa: ASSFLSGGSYNEQF

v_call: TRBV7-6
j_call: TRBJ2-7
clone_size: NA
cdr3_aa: ASSARAGTSSSYEQY

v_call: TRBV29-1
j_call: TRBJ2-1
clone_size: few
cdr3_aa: SVELSGRPSYNEQF

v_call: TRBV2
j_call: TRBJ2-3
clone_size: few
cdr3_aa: ASSVPRVGQPDTQY

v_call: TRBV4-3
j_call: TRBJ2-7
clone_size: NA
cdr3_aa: ASSQDLGGPRLSEQY

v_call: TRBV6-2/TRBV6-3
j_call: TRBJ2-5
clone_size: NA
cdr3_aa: ASSWGGSQETQY

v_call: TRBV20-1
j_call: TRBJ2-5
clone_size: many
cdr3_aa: SAPSQETQY

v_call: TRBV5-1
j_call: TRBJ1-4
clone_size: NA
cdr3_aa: ASSLAPGYEKLF

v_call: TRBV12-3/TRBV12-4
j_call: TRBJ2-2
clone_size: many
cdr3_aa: ASSLGYPGRTGELF

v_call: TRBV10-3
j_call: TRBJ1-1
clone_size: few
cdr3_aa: ATSGDKDRTRAF

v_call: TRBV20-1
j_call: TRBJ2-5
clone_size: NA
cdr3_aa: SARTTGRETQY

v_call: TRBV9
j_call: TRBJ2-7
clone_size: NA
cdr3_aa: ASSVDALPGPPPNEQY

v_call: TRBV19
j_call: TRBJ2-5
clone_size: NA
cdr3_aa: ASSSRQVKY

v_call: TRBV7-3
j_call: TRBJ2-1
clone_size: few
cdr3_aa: ASSSGGGEQF

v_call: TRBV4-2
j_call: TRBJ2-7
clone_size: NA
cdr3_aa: ASSQALLAGAYEQY

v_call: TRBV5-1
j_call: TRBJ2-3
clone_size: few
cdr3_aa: ASSLSVSGDTDTQY

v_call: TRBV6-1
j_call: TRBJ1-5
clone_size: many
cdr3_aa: ASALMAYSNQPQH

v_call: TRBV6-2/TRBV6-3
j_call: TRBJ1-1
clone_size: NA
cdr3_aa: ASSYGLLNTEAF

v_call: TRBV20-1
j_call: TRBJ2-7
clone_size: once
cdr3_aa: SATRQNAYEQY

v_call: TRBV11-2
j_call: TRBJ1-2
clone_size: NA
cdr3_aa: ASRGAGSEKYGYT

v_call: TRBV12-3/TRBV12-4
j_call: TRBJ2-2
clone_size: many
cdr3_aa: ASSLGSGGAYTGELF

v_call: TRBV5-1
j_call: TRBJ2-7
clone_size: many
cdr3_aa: ASSSSGNSYEQY

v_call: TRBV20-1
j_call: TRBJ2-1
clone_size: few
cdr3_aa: SAREEGLASRYEQF

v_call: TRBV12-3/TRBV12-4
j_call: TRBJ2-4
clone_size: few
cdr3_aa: ASSYDGAKNIQY

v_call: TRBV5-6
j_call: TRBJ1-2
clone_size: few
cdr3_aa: ASSSRTVDGYGYT

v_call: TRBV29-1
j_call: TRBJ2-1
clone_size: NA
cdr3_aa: SVERLRLAGGPNEQF

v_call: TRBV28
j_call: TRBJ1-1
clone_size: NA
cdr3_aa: ASRGQGARVTEAF